The table lists the clone carrying this TCR beta chain with a count of one. The repertoire was sequenced with immunoSEQ multiplex PCR; TCRdb's copy has only in-frame clones and lacks some. The repertoire holds 15,000 to 25,000 clones, with just over 85% as singletons. The record originates from a study of T cell changes during pregnancy in multiple sclerosis. The V gene's germline CDR1 is MDHEN and CDR2 SYDVKM. Trimming took off 2 bases at V and 6 bases at J, with 11 bases between the two ends. The CDR3 covers 13 residues. The receptor comes from a female donor in good health, enrolled as a control in a pregnancy study. Source: CD8+ T cells from peripheral blood mononuclear cells, taken in the third trimester of pregnancy. This chain uses TRBV28 with TRBJ2-7; possible D gene TRBD1, 6 bases. CDR3 sequence: CASSLTPGAEQYF. In DNA, the CDR3 is TGTGCCAGCAGTTTAACGCCAGGGGCCGAGCAGTACTTC.